These 4 T cell receptor beta chains share one sample of origin, sequenced in a study of T cells after yellow fever vaccination. TCRdb called the 5' RACE reads again in MiXCR, with one record for every CDR3 protein. The data contain 100,000 to 150,000 distinct CDR3 sequences, about 8.8% of them singletons. The sequencing here drew on CD8+ T cells sorted from PBMCs, taken on the day of the yellow fever booster vaccination. Receptors originate from a young man who received the YFV17D yellow fever vaccine.

This chain uses TRBV6-6 with TRBJ1-5; 7 bases agree with TRBD1. The CDR3 has 15 amino acids. The germline V gene encodes CDR1 MNHNY and CDR2 SVGAGI (reference sequence). J gave up 3 bases and V 6 bases, and 8 bases lay outside the gene matches. The CDR3 region has the DNA TGTGCCAGCAGGACCACGACAGGGTTCAATCAGCCCCAGCATTTT. It specifies CASRTTTGFNQPQHF.

Written as DNA, the CDR3 is TGTGCCAGCAGCGGATCCCTCAGTACAGGGGCCCCCTACGAGCAGTACTTC. Residues: CASSGSLSTGAPYEQYF. The chain employs TRBV9 and TRBJ2-7; 7 bases are a match to TRBD1. Per the germline V gene, CDR1 is SGDLS and CDR2 is YYNGEE. The CDR3 is made up of 17 amino acids. The V gene end was trimmed by 3 bases and the J gene end by 2 bases; junction bases not matched to a gene: 14.

This clonotype has more than one count but fewer than ten. The chain links TRBV7-9 to TRBJ2-5, with D perhaps TRBD2 (6 bases). Germline values: CDR1 SEHNR, CDR2 FQNEAQ (reference sequence). V was pared by 5 bases and J by 5 bases, with 15 bases between. CDR3 length equals 14 residues. The CDR3, as DNA: TGTGCCAGCAGCAACTCAGGGACTGTGGAGACCCAGTACTTC. It is translated as CASSNSGTVETQYF. The variable domain in full, completed from reference TRBV7-9 and TRBJ2-5, reads DTGVSQNPRHKITKRGQNVTFRCDPISEHNRLYWYRQTLGQGPEFLTYFQNEAQLEKSRLLSDRFSAERPKGSFSTLEIQRTEQGDSAMYLCASSNSGTVETQYFGPGTRLLVL.

A few counts support this clonotype. CDR3 protein: CASSPTPGESPPLHF. For the CDR3, the DNA is TGTGCCAGCAGCCCTACCCCAGGGGAATCTCCACCCCTCCACTTT. The chain has TRBV5-4 and TRBJ1-6, with D possibly being TRBD1 (6 bases). CDR1 and CDR2 (germline): SGHNT, YYREEE (reference sequence). V shed 4 bases and J shed 11 bases, with 19 bases lying between them. The CDR3 consists of 15 residues.